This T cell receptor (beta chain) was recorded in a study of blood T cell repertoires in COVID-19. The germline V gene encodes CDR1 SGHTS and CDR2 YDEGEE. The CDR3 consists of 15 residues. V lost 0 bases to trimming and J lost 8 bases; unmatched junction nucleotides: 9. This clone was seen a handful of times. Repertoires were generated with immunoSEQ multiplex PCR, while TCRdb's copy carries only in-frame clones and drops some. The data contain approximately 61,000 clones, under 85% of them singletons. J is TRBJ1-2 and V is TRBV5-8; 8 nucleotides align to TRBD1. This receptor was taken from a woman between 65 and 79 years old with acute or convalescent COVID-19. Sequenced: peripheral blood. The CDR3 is CASSLVGRGQGGYTF. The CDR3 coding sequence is TGTGCCAGCAGCTTGGTGGGCAGGGGGCAAGGAGGCTACACCTTC.